The rows below give T cell receptor beta chains drawn from one sample of a study of cytomegalovirus exposure and HLA in healthy donors. Libraries were prepared by immunoSEQ multiplex PCR; TCRdb keeps only in-frame clonotypes and omits some of them. The table includes around 100,000 clones, over 75% detected once. Sequencing was carried out using PBMCs. Receptors were obtained from a man aged 55 to 70 in good health and CMV-seropositive. Each CDR3 is given with its conserved first and last residue. The D gene is left open where the match is weak. Expanded clones are given a class, and other clones once, few, many or no size at all.

cdr3_nt: TGTGCCAGCAGCCCTCTGAAGGGAGGTGCCACAGATACGCAGTATTTT
cdr3_aa: CASSPLKGGATDTQYF
cdr3_length: 16
d_call: .
j_call: TRBJ2-3
clone_size: .
v_call: TRBV7-3

cdr3_nt: TGCGCCAGCAGCTTTGGGGGAGGCCCAGATACGCAGTATTTT
cdr3_aa: CASSFGGGPDTQYF
cdr3_length: 14
d_call: .
j_call: TRBJ2-3
clone_size: .
v_call: TRBV5-1

cdr3_nt: TGTGCCAGCAGCCCGCTAATGGGACAGCGTTCACCCCTCCACTTT
cdr3_aa: CASSPLMGQRSPLHF
cdr3_length: 15
d_call: TRBD1
j_call: TRBJ1-6
clone_size: .
v_call: TRBV7-2

cdr3_nt: TGCGCCAGCAGCGAATACAGGGGGCGAACCCCCCGCTACACCTTC
cdr3_aa: CASSEYRGRTPRYTF
cdr3_length: 15
d_call: TRBD1
j_call: TRBJ1-2
clone_size: .
v_call: TRBV5-1

cdr3_nt: TGCGCCAGCAGCTCTCGGACAGGGTCTGGTGGAAACACCATATATTTT
cdr3_aa: CASSSRTGSGGNTIYF
cdr3_length: 16
d_call: TRBD1
j_call: TRBJ1-3
clone_size: once
v_call: TRBV5-1

cdr3_nt: TGTGCTAGTGGTTCCGGCGTAGGGGTACACTACGAGCAGTACTTC
cdr3_aa: CASGSGVGVHYEQYF
cdr3_length: 15
d_call: .
j_call: TRBJ2-7
clone_size: .
v_call: TRBV12-5

cdr3_nt: TGTGCCAGCAGCGGTACGGGCACAGATACGCAGTATTTT
cdr3_aa: CASSGTGTDTQYF
cdr3_length: 13
d_call: .
j_call: TRBJ2-3
clone_size: once
v_call: TRBV7-9

cdr3_nt: TGTGCCTGCCATGAACGGGACAGAGTATATAATTCACCCCTCCACTTT
cdr3_aa: CACHERDRVYNSPLHF
cdr3_length: 16
d_call: TRBD1
j_call: TRBJ1-6
clone_size: once
v_call: TRBV30

cdr3_nt: TGCGCCAGCAGCCGGGGACAGGACTCCTACGAGCAGTACTTC
cdr3_aa: CASSRGQDSYEQYF
cdr3_length: 14
d_call: TRBD1
j_call: TRBJ2-7
clone_size: .
v_call: TRBV4-1

cdr3_nt: TGTGCCAGCAGTAAGACAGGACAAGAGACCCAGTACTTC
cdr3_aa: CASSKTGQETQYF
cdr3_length: 13
d_call: .
j_call: TRBJ2-5
clone_size: .
v_call: TRBV6-5

cdr3_nt: TGTGCCAGCAGTTACGGGGGTGGGGGAGGGGACACTGAAGCTTTCTTT
cdr3_aa: CASSYGGGGGDTEAFF
cdr3_length: 16
d_call: .
j_call: TRBJ1-1
clone_size: .
v_call: TRBV6-5

cdr3_nt: TGCGCCAGCAGCCCGACAGGAGCCTACATGAACACTGAAGCTTTCTTT
cdr3_aa: CASSPTGAYMNTEAFF
cdr3_length: 16
d_call: .
j_call: TRBJ1-1
clone_size: .
v_call: TRBV5-1

cdr3_nt: TGTGCCAGCAGTTACTCGAGGTGGAGCGGGGGGGCCGTCGGGGAGCTGTTTTTT
cdr3_aa: CASSYSRWSGGAVGELFF
cdr3_length: 18
d_call: TRBD2
j_call: TRBJ2-2
clone_size: .
v_call: TRBV6-7

cdr3_nt: TGTGCTAGTGGTTTGGGACAGCATAATGAAAAACTGTTTTTT
cdr3_aa: CASGLGQHNEKLFF
cdr3_length: 14
d_call: .
j_call: TRBJ1-4
clone_size: .
v_call: TRBV12-5

cdr3_nt: TGTGCCAGCAGTTATAGGACTAGCACAGATACGCAGTATTTT
cdr3_aa: CASSYRTSTDTQYF
cdr3_length: 14
d_call: .
j_call: TRBJ2-3
clone_size: .
v_call: TRBV6-5

cdr3_nt: TGTGCCAGCAGTTTAAACAGGGAGGAGACCCAGTACTTC
cdr3_aa: CASSLNREETQYF
cdr3_length: 13
d_call: .
j_call: TRBJ2-5
clone_size: .
v_call: TRBV28

cdr3_nt: TGTGCCAGCAGTTCCCAGAGACTTATGACCTACGAGCAGTACTTC
cdr3_aa: CASSSQRLMTYEQYF
cdr3_length: 15
d_call: .
j_call: TRBJ2-7
clone_size: .
v_call: TRBV6-5

cdr3_nt: TGCGCCAGCAGCGTACAGGGGTCTCAAGAGACCCAGTACTTC
cdr3_aa: CASSVQGSQETQYF
cdr3_length: 14
d_call: TRBD1
j_call: TRBJ2-5
clone_size: .
v_call: TRBV5-1

cdr3_nt: TGTGCCAGCTCAACTCAAGGAGACCGATCTGTCGGAAATCAGCCCCAGCATTTT
cdr3_aa: CASSTQGDRSVGNQPQHF
cdr3_length: 18
d_call: .
j_call: TRBJ1-5
clone_size: few
v_call: TRBV18

cdr3_nt: TGTGCCACCAGCAGCATCAGGGTTTATGATGAGCAGTTCTTC
cdr3_aa: CATSSIRVYDEQFF
cdr3_length: 14
d_call: .
j_call: TRBJ2-1
clone_size: .
v_call: TRBV15

cdr3_nt: TGTGCCAGCAGGACAGACAGTATCCTCGGGGAGCTGTTTTTT
cdr3_aa: CASRTDSILGELFF
cdr3_length: 14
d_call: .
j_call: TRBJ2-2
clone_size: once
v_call: TRBV6-5

cdr3_nt: TGCGCCAGCAGCCCAAAAAGCGGGGGGAACACCGGGGAGCTGTTTTTT
cdr3_aa: CASSPKSGGNTGELFF
cdr3_length: 16
d_call: TRBD2
j_call: TRBJ2-2
clone_size: .
v_call: TRBV5-1

cdr3_nt: TGCAGCGTTGCCGGGACACCGAACACTGAAGCTTTCTTT
cdr3_aa: CSVAGTPNTEAFF
cdr3_length: 13
d_call: .
j_call: TRBJ1-1
clone_size: many
v_call: TRBV29-1

cdr3_nt: TGTGCCAGCAGCCCTGAGGGGGTGGGACGTCAGCCCCAGCATTTT
cdr3_aa: CASSPEGVGRQPQHF
cdr3_length: 15
d_call: .
j_call: TRBJ1-5
clone_size: .
v_call: TRBV6-5

cdr3_nt: TGCGCCAGCGGGACAGTTTCAAGCTATGGCTACACCTTC
cdr3_aa: CASGTVSSYGYTF
cdr3_length: 13
d_call: TRBD1
j_call: TRBJ1-2
clone_size: .
v_call: TRBV5-1

cdr3_nt: TGTGCCAGCAGCTTGGGTACCGTGAAGGGGGCCGGTGCAGAGACCCAGTACTTC
cdr3_aa: CASSLGTVKGAGAETQYF
cdr3_length: 18
d_call: TRBD1
j_call: TRBJ2-5
clone_size: .
v_call: TRBV5-4

cdr3_nt: TGTGCCTGGAGTGTACTTGGGGGCCGAGGGGGCTACACCTTC
cdr3_aa: CAWSVLGGRGGYTF
cdr3_length: 14
d_call: .
j_call: TRBJ1-2
clone_size: .
v_call: TRBV30

cdr3_nt: TGTGCCAGCAGCGTAGCTAGCGGGGCGGACTACGAGCAGTACTTC
cdr3_aa: CASSVASGADYEQYF
cdr3_length: 15
d_call: TRBD2
j_call: TRBJ2-7
clone_size: .
v_call: TRBV9

cdr3_nt: TGTGCCAGCAGTTCAGACCAGGGGGCCCCGGGGGGCTACACCTTC
cdr3_aa: CASSSDQGAPGGYTF
cdr3_length: 15
d_call: TRBD1
j_call: TRBJ1-2
clone_size: .
v_call: TRBV28

cdr3_nt: TGCGCCAGCAGCTTGTGGCTGGGGGCCCGGGAGCAGTACTTC
cdr3_aa: CASSLWLGAREQYF
cdr3_length: 14
d_call: .
j_call: TRBJ2-7
clone_size: few
v_call: TRBV5-1

cdr3_nt: TGTGCCAGCAGAATAACTAGCGGGGGATTCTCGGAGCAGTTCTTC
cdr3_aa: CASRITSGGFSEQFF
cdr3_length: 15
d_call: TRBD2
j_call: TRBJ2-1
clone_size: once
v_call: TRBV2

cdr3_nt: TGCGCCAGCAGCCAATCGACCGGGATTCAGCCCCAGCATTTT
cdr3_aa: CASSQSTGIQPQHF
cdr3_length: 14
d_call: .
j_call: TRBJ1-5
clone_size: .
v_call: TRBV4-1

cdr3_nt: TGTGCCAGCAGCCAACTGGACAGAAACTATGGCTACACCTTC
cdr3_aa: CASSQLDRNYGYTF
cdr3_length: 14
d_call: .
j_call: TRBJ1-2
clone_size: .
v_call: TRBV4-2